This TCR beta chain stems from a study of cytomegalovirus exposure and HLA in healthy donors. Concerning this clone itself: No antigen is known for it.

The PCR used 60 Vbeta and 13 Jbeta primers. Data came from immunoSEQ multiplex PCR; TCRdb stores just in-frame clones and leaves some out. The sample shows about 120,000 clones, around 86% of them seen only once. Per the germline V gene, CDR1 is MGHRA and CDR2 is YSYEKL. V lost 3 bases, J lost 9 bases, and 9 bases stayed unmatched. The CDR3 spans 15 residues. Study-level results: Accurate prediction of most subjects' HLA-A and HLA-B alleles from TCR beta sequences was reported.

This chain joins TRBV4-1 and TRBJ2-1, with 9 bases matching TRBD1. The source is a man aged 30 to 45 in good health and CMV-seronegative. Sequences were obtained from PBMCs. The CDR3: CASSQAGTGKGEQFF. CDR3 bases: TGCGCCAGCAGCCAGGCCGGGACAGGGAAGGGTGAGCAGTTCTTC.